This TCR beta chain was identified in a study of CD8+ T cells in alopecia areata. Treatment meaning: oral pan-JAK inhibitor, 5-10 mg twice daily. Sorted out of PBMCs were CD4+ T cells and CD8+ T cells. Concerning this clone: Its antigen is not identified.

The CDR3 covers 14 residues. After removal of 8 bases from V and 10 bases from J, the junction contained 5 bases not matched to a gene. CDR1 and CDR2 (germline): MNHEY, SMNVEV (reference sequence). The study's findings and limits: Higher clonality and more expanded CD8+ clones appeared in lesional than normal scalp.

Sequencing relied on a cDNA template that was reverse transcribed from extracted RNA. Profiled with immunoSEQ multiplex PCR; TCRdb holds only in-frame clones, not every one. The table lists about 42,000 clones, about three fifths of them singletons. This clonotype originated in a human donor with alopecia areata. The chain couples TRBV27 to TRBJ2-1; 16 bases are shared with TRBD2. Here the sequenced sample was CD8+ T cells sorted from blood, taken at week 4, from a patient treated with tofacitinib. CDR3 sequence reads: CASGTSGGDREQFF. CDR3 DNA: TGTGCCAGCGGGACTAGCGGGGGGGATCGGGAGCAGTTCTTC.